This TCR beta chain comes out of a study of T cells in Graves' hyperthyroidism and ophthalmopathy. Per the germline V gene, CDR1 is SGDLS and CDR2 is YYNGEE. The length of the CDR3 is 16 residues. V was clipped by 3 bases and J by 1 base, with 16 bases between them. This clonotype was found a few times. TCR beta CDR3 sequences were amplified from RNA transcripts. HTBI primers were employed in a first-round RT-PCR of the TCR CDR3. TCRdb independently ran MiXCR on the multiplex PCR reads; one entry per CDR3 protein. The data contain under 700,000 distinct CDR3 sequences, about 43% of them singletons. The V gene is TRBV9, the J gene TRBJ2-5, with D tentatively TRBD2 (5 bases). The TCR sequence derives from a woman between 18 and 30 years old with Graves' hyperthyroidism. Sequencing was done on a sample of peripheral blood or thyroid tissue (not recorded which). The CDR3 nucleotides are TGTGCCAGCAGCGAGGGAGCAGGAGGTCTCCAAGAGACCCAGTACTTC. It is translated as CASSEGAGGLQETQYF.